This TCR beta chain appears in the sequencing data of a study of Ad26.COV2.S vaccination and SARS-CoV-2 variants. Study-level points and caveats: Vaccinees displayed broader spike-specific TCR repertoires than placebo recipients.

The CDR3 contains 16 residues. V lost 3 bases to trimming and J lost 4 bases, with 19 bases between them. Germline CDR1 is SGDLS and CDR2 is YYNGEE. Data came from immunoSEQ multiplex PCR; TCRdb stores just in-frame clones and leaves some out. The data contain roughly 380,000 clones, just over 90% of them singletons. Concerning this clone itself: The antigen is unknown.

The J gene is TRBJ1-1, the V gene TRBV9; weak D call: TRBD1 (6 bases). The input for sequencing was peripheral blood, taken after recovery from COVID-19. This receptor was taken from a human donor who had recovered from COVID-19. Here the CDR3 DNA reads TGTGCCAGCAGCGCGAGGACAGACCACCCCGGCACTGAAGCTTTCTTT. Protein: CASSARTDHPGTEAFF.